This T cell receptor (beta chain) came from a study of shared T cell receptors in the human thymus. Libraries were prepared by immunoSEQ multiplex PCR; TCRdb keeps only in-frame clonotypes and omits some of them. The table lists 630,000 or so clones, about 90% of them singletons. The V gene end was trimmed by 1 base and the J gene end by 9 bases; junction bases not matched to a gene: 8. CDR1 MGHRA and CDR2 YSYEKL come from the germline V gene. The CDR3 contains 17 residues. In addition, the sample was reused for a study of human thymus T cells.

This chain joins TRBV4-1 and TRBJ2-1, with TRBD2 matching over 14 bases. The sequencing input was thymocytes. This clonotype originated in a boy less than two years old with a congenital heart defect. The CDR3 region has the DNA TGCGCCAGCAGCCAAGCGTCGACTAGCGGGAGGGGCGGTGAGCAGTTCTTC. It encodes CASSQASTSGRGGEQFF.